The clone carrying this T cell receptor beta chain was seen a single time. The data were obtained in a study of tumor-infiltrating lymphocytes in glioblastoma multiforme. Trimming pared 2 bases from V and 5 bases from J, leaving 12 bases between. The CDR3 spans 15 residues. Germline lookup yields CDR1 MNHNS and CDR2 SASEGT. Three nested ARM-PCR rounds with V-beta and C-beta primers built TCRB libraries. MiXCR, run by TCRdb on the multiplex PCR reads, gives a single entry per CDR3 protein. The profile shows about 32,000 distinct CDR3 sequences, under 70% of them singletons. The chain has TRBV6-1 and TRBJ1-4; possibly TRBD1 for D (5 bases). This clonotype was obtained from a male donor with glioblastoma. The specimen sequenced was brain tumor tissue. CDR3 sequence reads: CASSEWGRDNEKLFF. The CDR3 DNA is TGTGCCAGCAGTGAATGGGGGAGAGACAATGAAAAACTGTTTTTT.